The rows below give T cell receptor beta chains drawn from one sample of a study of fetal regulatory T cell absence and autoimmunity. The assay was immunoSEQ multiplex PCR, and TCRdb's table has in-frame clones only and misses some. The sample includes 46,000 or so clones, around 85% of them seen just once. Specimen: cord blood. These receptor sequences come from a newborn boy with IPEX syndrome. Each CDR3 is given with its conserved first and last residue. Fields, in order: D gene, V gene, clone size, J gene, CDR3 protein, CDR3 DNA. A D gene is named only where the DNA matches it firmly. Only part of the rows carry a size: once, few, many, or a class if the clone is expanded.

TRBD2	TRBV10-3	.	TRBJ2-2	CAAGLAGTGELFF	TGTGCCGCGGGACTAGCGGGGACCGGGGAGCTGTTTTTT
TRBD1	TRBV7-9	.	TRBJ2-7	CASSSVDRGYEQYF	TGTGCCAGCAGCTCGGTGGACAGGGGGTACGAGCAGTACTTC
.	TRBV6-5	.	TRBJ2-7	CASSPDGWSSYEQYF	TGTGCCAGCAGCCCGGACGGATGGTCCTCCTACGAGCAGTACTTC
.	TRBV9	.	TRBJ2-7	CASSVSGHGDEQYF	TGTGCCAGCAGCGTATCGGGACACGGGGACGAGCAGTACTTC
TRBD2	TRBV5-4	.	TRBJ2-2	CASSLGGGTGELFF	TGTGCCAGCAGCTTGGGCGGGGGCACCGGGGAGCTGTTTTTT
TRBD2	TRBV15	few	TRBJ2-7	CATSRGLAGSYEQYF	TGTGCCACCAGCAGGGGACTAGCGGGCAGCTACGAGCAGTACTTC
TRBD2	TRBV5-8	.	TRBJ2-7	CASSLGWGGYEQYF	TGTGCCAGCAGCTTAGGTTGGGGGGGCTACGAGCAGTACTTC
.	TRBV10-3	.	TRBJ1-1	CAIRTDISTEAFF	TGTGCCATCCGGACAGATATTTCCACTGAAGCTTTCTTT
TRBD1	TRBV5-4	.	TRBJ1-4	CASSPGQSNEKLFF	TGTGCCAGCAGCCCGGGACAGTCCAATGAAAAACTGTTTTTT
.	TRBV27	once	TRBJ2-7	CASSSSGTTYEQYF	TGTGCCAGCAGTTCTTCCGGGACAACCTACGAGCAGTACTTC